The 15 T cell receptor beta chains given below trace back to one sample, sequenced in a study of control samples from healthy donors and cancer patients. Sequencing was performed with immunoSEQ multiplex PCR; in TCRdb, only in-frame clones are kept and a portion is missing. The data contain about 98,000 clones, roughly four fifths of them singletons. The sequenced material came from blood. The receptors shown here come from a man aged 55 to 70 in good health.

The V call is TRBV3-1 (or the pseudogene TRBV3-2), the J call TRBJ2-7; 7 bases match TRBD1. The CDR3 is 16 amino acids. Germline V gene lookup returns CDR1 LGHDT and CDR2 YNNKEL (reference sequence). V lost 0 bases to trimming and J lost 4 bases; unmatched junction nucleotides: 9. CDR3 nucleotide sequence: TGTGCCAGCAGCCAAGATCGCCGGGACAGAAGATACGAGCAGTACTTC. Its translation is CASSQDRRDRRYEQYF.

V is TRBV28 and J is TRBJ2-2, with 11 bases aligning to TRBD1. V was clipped by 7 bases and J by 6 bases; unmatched bases: 4. The CDR3 is 14 amino acids. The germline gives CDR1 MDHEN, CDR2 SYDVKM. The CDR3 sequence is CASNPGQGAGELFF. The CDR3, as DNA: TGTGCCAGCAATCCGGGACAGGGGGCCGGGGAGCTGTTTTTT.

The chain combines TRBV10-3 with TRBJ1-6; D is perhaps TRBD1 (5 bases). Looked up from germline, CDR1 is ENHRY and CDR2 is SYGVKD. The CDR3 is 16 residues long. V was pared by 1 base and J by 7 bases, with 14 bases between. The CDR3 sequence: CAISEFQGRGNSPLHF. The CDR3 region has the DNA TGTGCCATCAGTGAGTTCCAGGGACGAGGGAATTCACCCCTCCACTTT.

V and J are TRBV25-1 and TRBJ2-2; TRBD1 matches 8 bases. Germline loops: CDR1 MGHDK, CDR2 SYGVNS. The CDR3 length is 15 residues. V lost 3 bases to trimming and J lost 5 bases; unmatched junction nucleotides: 5. The CDR3 DNA is TGTGCCAGCAGTGAGCTACAGGGGGAAACCGGGGAGCTGTTTTTT. Translation gives CASSELQGETGELFF.

The chain recombines TRBV5-8 with TRBJ1-5, with D possibly TRBD1 on 6 matching bases. Germline CDR1 SGHTS, CDR2 YDEGEE. This CDR3 has 15 residues. Trimming shortened V by 2 bases and J by 2 bases, and 11 bases separated the two germline ends. The CDR3 DNA reads as TGTGCCAGCAGCTTAGGGGGAAGGGGCAATCAGCCCCAGCATTTT. Translated: CASSLGGRGNQPQHF.

In its sample, this clone was seen a few times. The chain combines TRBV6-1 with TRBJ2-2, with a tentative D call TRBD1 (5 bases). CDR3 length equals 15 residues. V was pared by 3 bases and J by 0 bases, with 8 bases between. The germline CDR1 and CDR2 sequences are MNHNS and SASEGT. CDR3 nucleotides: TGTGCCAGCAGTGAGACAGAAGCGAACACCGGGGAGCTGTTTTTT. Translating it yields CASSETEANTGELFF.

The rearrangement uses TRBV6-6 and TRBJ2-5; D unclear. From germline, CDR1 is MNHNY and CDR2 SVGAGI (reference sequence). The CDR3 consists of 11 residues. V lost 5 bases to trimming and J lost 4 bases, with 5 bases between them. The CDR3 nucleotides read TGTGCCAGCAGTCCTCGAGAGACCCAGTACTTC. Its protein is CASSPRETQYF.

This clone was counted only a few times. Other DNA sequences in this specimen translate into the identical CDR3. The rearrangement uses TRBV5-6 and TRBJ1-1, with no clear D. Germline lookup yields CDR1 SGHDT and CDR2 YYEEEE. V was cut by 0 bases and J by 1 base, with 7 bases left in between. CDR3 size: 14 residues. Here the CDR3 reads CASSLEWGNTEAFF. The CDR3 nucleotides read TGTGCCAGCAGCTTGGAATGGGGGAACACTGAAGCTTTCTTT.

The chain links TRBV13 to TRBJ1-4, with TRBD1 identical over 10 bases. Losses at the gene ends were 5 bases for V and 7 bases for J; bases not matched to a gene: 7. The germline V gene has CDR1 PRHDT and CDR2 FYEKMQ (reference sequence). This CDR3 is built from 15 residues. CDR3 in DNA: TGTGCCAGCAGCACCCGGACAGGGGGAATTGAAAAACTGTTTTTT. Protein: CASSTRTGGIEKLFF.

This rearrangement joins TRBV11-2 to TRBJ2-1, with TRBD1 matching over 8 bases. This CDR3 is built from 16 residues. J lost 0 bases, V lost 3 bases, and 4 bases had no gene match. Germline V gene lookup returns CDR1 SGHAT and CDR2 FQNNGV. The CDR3 here is CASSLGQVTSYNEQFF. The CDR3, as DNA: TGTGCCAGCAGCTTGGGACAGGTTACCTCCTACAATGAGCAGTTCTTC.

CDR3 region: CASSDRTASDTQYF. As DNA, the CDR3 is TGCGCCAGCAGCGACCGGACAGCCTCAGATACGCAGTATTTT. This chain uses TRBV5-1 with TRBJ2-3; a weak D match, TRBD1 (6 bases). Germline V gene data show CDR1 as SGHRS and CDR2 as YFSETQ. This CDR3 has 14 amino acids. Trimming pared 4 bases from V and 4 bases from J, leaving 13 bases between.

The rearrangement joins TRBV6-5 to TRBJ1-3; maybe TRBD1 (6 bases). The CDR3 length is 14 residues. V was shortened by 6 bases and J by 4 bases, with 13 bases between the two germline ends. CDR1 MNHEY and CDR2 SVGAGI come from the germline V gene. The CDR3 reads CASSRTGSGNTIYF. DNA of the CDR3: TGTGCCAGCAGCCGAACAGGGTCAGGAAACACCATATATTTT.

This clone was seen once. The CDR3 DNA reads TGTGCCAGCTCAACAGGGCAGGGAGACTATGGCTACACCTTC. Encoded protein: CASSTGQGDYGYTF. The gene calls are TRBV18 and TRBJ1-2; possibly TRBD1 for D (6 bases). The V end was cut by 5 bases, the J end by 3 bases, with 13 bases between. Germline V gene sequence: CDR1 KGHSH, CDR2 LQKENI. The CDR3 spans 14 residues. Drawing the rest from reference TRBV18 and TRBJ1-2, the complete variable domain is NAGVMQNPRHLVRRRGQEARLRCSPMKGHSHVYWYRQLPEEGLKFMVYLQKENIIDESGMPKERFSAEFPKEGPSILRIQQVVRGDSAAYFCASSTGQGDYGYTFGSGTRLTVV.

The rearrangement uses TRBV5-5 and TRBJ1-2, with D tentatively TRBD1 (6 bases). Germline V gene lookup returns CDR1 SGHKS and CDR2 YYEKEE (reference sequence). V gave up 3 bases and J gave up 8 bases, with 20 bases separating them. The CDR3 length is 15 residues. CDR3 region: CASSWGAGAEDGYTF. CDR3 DNA sequence: TGTGCCAGCAGCTGGGGGGCGGGGGCTGAGGACGGCTACACCTTC. The complete variable domain, with remaining parts taken from reference TRBV5-5 and TRBJ1-2, reads DAGVTQSPTHLIKTRGQQVTLRCSPISGHKSVSWYQQVLGQGPQFIFQYYEKEERGRGNFPDRFSARQFPNYSSELNVNALLLGDSALYLCASSWGAGAEDGYTFGSGTRLTVV.

This clone was counted between two and nine times. This sequence joins TRBV19 and TRBJ2-2; weak D call: TRBD2 (7 bases). Germline CDR1 and CDR2: LNHDA and SQIVND (reference sequence). The CDR3 contains 13 residues. With 10 bases removed from V and 4 bases from J, the gap between germline ends came to 13 bases. The CDR3 sequence: CAINGGRTGELFF. The CDR3 DNA follows: TGTGCCATCAACGGGGGGCGCACCGGGGAGCTGTTTTTT. The full variable domain, completed using reference TRBV19 and TRBJ2-2, is DGGITQSPKYLFRKEGQNVTLSCEQNLNHDAMYWYRQDPGQGLRLIYYSQIVNDFQKGDIAEGYSVSREKKESFPLTVTSAQKNPTAFYLCAINGGRTGELFFGEGSRLTVL.